A single sample is the source of the 21 T cell receptor beta chains below, sequenced in a study of PD-1 blockade in classical Hodgkin lymphoma. Clones were read by immunoSEQ multiplex PCR, and TCRdb kept only the in-frame ones, dropping some. The table records approximately 17,000 clones, around 80% of them present only once. There was relapse after autologous stem cell transplantation in every patient, and there was variation in brentuximab vedotin exposure. This material consisted of peripheral blood mononuclear cells (PBMCs), taken at baseline. All receptors come from a human donor with classical Hodgkin lymphoma.

The chain links TRBV28 to TRBJ1-1, with TRBD1 as a possible D gene (6 bases). This CDR3 is built from 17 residues. Germline assignment: CDR1 MDHEN and CDR2 SYDVKM. The V end lost 5 bases, the J end lost 3 bases, and 22 bases lay between the germline ends. CDR3 sequence (DNA): TGTGCCAGCAGTAGAGATTCGTCGGGGGGCACTTACACTGAAGCTTTCTTT. This translates into CASSRDSSGGTYTEAFF.

V usage is TRBV7-8 and J usage is TRBJ1-3, with a possible D match to TRBD1 (5 bases). V was cut by 5 bases and J by 0 bases, with 17 bases left in between. Per germline, CDR1 SGHVS and CDR2 FQNEAQ. CDR3 length: 17 residues. The CDR3 sequence is CASSLNKGPISGNTIYF. The CDR3 bases are TGTGCCAGCAGCCTCAATAAGGGGCCTATCTCTGGAAACACCATATATTTT.

This chain joins TRBV27 and TRBJ2-7; weak D call: TRBD2 (6 bases). V was shortened by 6 bases and J by 3 bases, with 21 bases between the two germline ends. The CDR3 runs 16 residues. Germline values: CDR1 MNHEY, CDR2 SMNVEV (reference sequence). The CDR3 region is CASSVEGAGSYYEQYF. CDR3 sequence (DNA): TGTGCCAGCAGCGTCGAGGGCGCGGGATCCTACTACGAGCAGTACTTC.

The chain combines TRBV13 with TRBJ2-3; TRBD2 matches at 9 bases. There are 18 residues in the CDR3. The germline V gene has CDR1 PRHDT and CDR2 FYEKMQ (reference sequence). The V segment lost 2 bases and the J segment 2 bases; nucleotides outside the gene matches: 11. CDR3 sequence: CASSLRSGGLASTDTQYF. The CDR3 bases are TGTGCCAGCAGCTTAAGGAGTGGGGGACTAGCATCCACAGATACGCAGTATTTT.

The chain joins TRBV28 to TRBJ2-7; 7 bases agree with TRBD2. V trimming: 2 bases; J trimming: 3 bases; junction bases outside the gene matches: 7. This CDR3 region has 15 residues. The germline V gene has CDR1 MDHEN and CDR2 SYDVKM. The CDR3 region has the DNA TGTGCCAGCAGTTTAAGGGCTACTAGCGTCTACGAGCAGTACTTC. Translation gives CASSLRATSVYEQYF. The whole variable domain, filled in from reference TRBV28 and TRBJ2-7, reads DVKVTQSSRYLVKRTGEKVFLECVQDMDHENMFWYRQDPGLGLRLIYFSYDVKMKEKGDIPEGYSVSREKKERFSLILESASTNQTSMYLCASSLRATSVYEQYFGPGTRLTVT.

The CDR3 DNA reads TGTGCCAGCGGACGAACAGCCTCTGGGGCCAACGTCCTGACTTTC. Translated, it gives CASGRTASGANVLTF. The chain employs TRBV28 and TRBJ2-6; no firm D call. V lost 8 bases and J lost 0, with 11 bases in between. Germline CDR1 reads MDHEN; CDR2 reads SYDVKM. This CDR3 region has 15 residues.

The sample holds a few counts of this clone. V and J are TRBV9 and TRBJ1-3; D perhaps matches TRBD1 (6 bases). The CDR3 sequence is 18 residues long. The V gene lost 0 bases and the J gene lost 3 bases, with 19 bases spanning the gap. The V gene's germline CDR1 is SGDLS and CDR2 YYNGEE. The CDR3 protein is CASSVADSLLGNGNTIYF. The CDR3 DNA reads as TGTGCCAGCAGCGTAGCGGACAGCCTCCTTGGAAATGGAAACACCATATATTTT. The full variable domain, with the rest looked up from reference TRBV9 and TRBJ1-3, is DSGVTQTPKHLITATGQRVTLRCSPRSGDLSVYWYQQSLDQGLQFLIQYYNGEERAKGNILERFSAQQFPDLHSELNLSSLELGDSALYFCASSVADSLLGNGNTIYFGEGSWLTVV.

This clone was seen a few times. The CDR3 loop reads CASSYQRGEQFF. In DNA form, the CDR3 reads TGTGCCAGCAGCTATCAAAGGGGTGAGCAGTTCTTC. The J gene is TRBJ2-1, the V gene TRBV13, with D possibly being TRBD1 (5 bases). Germline V gene data show CDR1 as PRHDT and CDR2 as FYEKMQ (reference sequence). This CDR3 has 12 amino acids. V shed 4 bases and J shed 9 bases, with 10 bases lying between them.

The chain employs TRBV13 and TRBJ2-7; 8 bases are a match to TRBD2. Germline trimming cut 0 bases from V and 2 bases from J; bases unmatched to any gene: 3. The CDR3 contains 15 residues. The germline gives CDR1 PRHDT, CDR2 FYEKMQ (reference sequence). CDR3 protein: CASSLGRGGAYEQYF. DNA of the CDR3: TGTGCCAGCAGCTTAGGTCGGGGGGGCGCCTACGAGCAGTACTTC.

The V call is TRBV9, the J call TRBJ2-3; 10 nucleotides align to TRBD2. V dropped 4 bases and J dropped 2; count of bases not matched to a gene: 19. The germline gives CDR1 SGDLS, CDR2 YYNGEE. This CDR3 contains 20 residues. DNA for the CDR3: TGTGCCAGCAGCCCTCGCGGGGACCTTAGACTAGCGGGCTACACAGATACGCAGTATTTT. Translation: CASSPRGDLRLAGYTDTQYF. The whole variable domain, filled in from reference TRBV9 and TRBJ2-3, reads DSGVTQTPKHLITATGQRVTLRCSPRSGDLSVYWYQQSLDQGLQFLIQYYNGEERAKGNILERFSAQQFPDLHSELNLSSLELGDSALYFCASSPRGDLRLAGYTDTQYFGPGTRLTVL.

The chain links TRBV4-1 to TRBJ1-2; 12 bases are shared with TRBD1. CDR1 is MGHRA, CDR2 YSYEKL, per germline. The CDR3 sequence is 15 residues long. Trimming cost V 6 bases and J 8 bases; bases outside gene matches: 10. CDR3: CASSLPSGTGGGYTF. The CDR3 coding sequence is TGCGCCAGCAGTCTCCCTTCCGGGACAGGGGGCGGCTACACCTTC.

This chain connects TRBV5-6 to TRBJ1-1; D uncertain. Per germline, CDR1 SGHDT and CDR2 YYEEEE. Trimming left V 4 bases short and J 1 base short, with 11 bases between. The CDR3 consists of 14 residues. The CDR3 region has the DNA TGTGCCAGCAGCCTACACAAAGGGAACACTGAAGCTTTCTTT. Its translation: CASSLHKGNTEAFF.

The chain uses TRBV5-4 and TRBJ1-3; D ambiguous. The germline V gene encodes CDR1 SGHNT and CDR2 YYREEE (reference sequence). This CDR3 is built from 16 residues. The ends were cut back, 0 bases at V and 2 bases at J, with 12 bases in the middle. The CDR3 region is CASSLVGSRPGNTIYF. In nucleotides, the CDR3 is TGTGCCAGCAGCTTGGTGGGCAGTAGACCTGGAAACACCATATATTTT. The full variable domain, with the rest looked up from reference TRBV5-4 and TRBJ1-3, is ETGVTQSPTHLIKTRGQQVTLRCSSQSGHNTVSWYQQALGQGPQFIFQYYREEENGRGNFPPRFSGLQFPNYSSELNVNALELDDSALYLCASSLVGSRPGNTIYFGEGSWLTVV.

This clone was detected once. V is TRBV2 and J is TRBJ2-1; TRBD2 aligns across 9 bases. V lost 6 bases, J lost 7 bases, and 13 bases stayed unmatched. The CDR3 loop spans 16 amino acids. CDR1 SNHLY and CDR2 FYNNEI come from the germline V gene. CDR3 coding DNA: TGTGCCAGCAGGGGTGAAATAGCGGGAGTGGGGAATGAGCAGTTCTTC. Its translation is CASRGEIAGVGNEQFF.

The chain recombines TRBV5-1 with TRBJ2-2, with D maybe TRBD1 (5 bases). The V gene's germline CDR1 is SGHRS and CDR2 YFSETQ. This CDR3 spans 18 amino acids. V shed 0 bases and J shed 0 bases, with 15 bases lying between them. This CDR3 is CASSLAPRVLANTGELFF. The CDR3 DNA follows: TGCGCCAGCAGCTTGGCCCCCAGGGTCCTCGCGAACACCGGGGAGCTGTTTTTT.

The chain links TRBV4-2 to TRBJ2-2; D call uncertain. Germline V gene sequence: CDR1 LGHNA, CDR2 YNFKEQ. The V and J ends lost 1 base and 7 bases respectively, with 10 bases between them. The CDR3 is made up of 14 amino acids. The CDR3 loop is CASSQGPAHGELFF. The CDR3 coding sequence is TGTGCCAGCAGCCAAGGCCCAGCCCACGGGGAGCTGTTTTTT.

The V gene is TRBV30, the J gene TRBJ1-2, with D possibly being TRBD1 (5 bases). This CDR3 comprises 14 residues. V lost 3 bases, J lost 4 bases, and 15 bases lay in between. Germline CDR1 reads GTSNPN; CDR2 reads SVGIG (reference sequence). CDR3 sequence (DNA): TGTGCCTGGAGAGCAGGGAGCGTCGGCTATGGCTACACCTTC. Translation gives CAWRAGSVGYGYTF.

This clone was found once. The chain combines TRBV5-1 with TRBJ2-7; the match to TRBD1 covers 9 bases. The CDR3 has 14 amino acids. CDR1 and CDR2 from the germline V gene are SGHRS and YFSETQ. V lost 4 bases, J lost 2 bases, and 4 bases stayed unmatched. The chain's CDR3 is CASSPGQGAYEQYF. The CDR3 DNA reads TGCGCCAGCAGCCCGGGACAGGGAGCCTACGAGCAGTACTTC.

The sample holds a few counts of this clone. The J gene is TRBJ1-1, the V gene TRBV27, with D possibly being TRBD1 (5 bases). Germline CDR1 MNHEY, CDR2 SMNVEV (reference sequence). V lost 8 bases to trimming and J lost 5 bases, with 12 bases between them. The CDR3 is made up of 12 amino acids. The CDR3 DNA sequence: TGTGCCAGCGGGCGGGGGGTTACTGAAGCTTTCTTT. Translation: CASGRGVTEAFF.

This clone was seen a handful of times. The chain combines TRBV30 with TRBJ1-5, with 10 positions matching TRBD1. CDR3 length: 17 residues. With 4 bases clipped from V and 0 bases from J, the junction kept 9 bases outside the gene matches. Looked up from germline, CDR1 is GTSNPN and CDR2 is SVGIG (reference sequence). CDR3 protein: CAWNPGTGAYSNQPQHF. The CDR3 nucleotides are TGTGCCTGGAATCCCGGGACAGGGGCATATAGCAATCAGCCCCAGCATTTT.

This clone was observed once. V and J are TRBV5-6 and TRBJ2-5; D remains unclear. The DNA end is a closer match to TRBJ2-7, so the J assignment may be wrong. This CDR3 region has 12 residues. Germline V CDR1 and CDR2: SGHDT, YYEEEE. This CDR3 reads CASSLWSYEQYF. DNA for the CDR3: TGTGCCAGCAGCTTGTGGTCCTACGAGCAGTACTTC.